These 4 T cell receptor beta chains share one sample of origin, sequenced in a study of shared clonotypes between healthy human individuals. The data were produced by immunoSEQ multiplex PCR, yet TCRdb's version contains in-frame clones alone and is incomplete. Of about 2.3 million clones listed, 80% to 95% are singletons. The sample taken for sequencing was naive CD4+ T cells from PBMCs. Subset specified: CD45RA+ positively selected. The receptors originated from a man aged 18 to 35 in good health. Some clones in this sample may be carry-over from other donors' samples.

The CDR3 coding sequence is TGTGCCAGCAGTGTCCGGGACAGGGAATCTAGCACAGATACGCAGTATTTT. It is translated as CASSVRDRESSTDTQYF. This rearrangement joins TRBV7-6 to TRBJ2-3, with 9 positions matching TRBD1. Looked up from germline, CDR1 is SGHVS and CDR2 is FNYEAQ. This CDR3 contains 17 residues. Germline trimming cut 6 bases from V and 0 bases from J; bases unmatched to any gene: 10.

The V gene is TRBV2, the J gene TRBJ2-2; D ambiguous. The germline CDR1 and CDR2 sequences are SNHLY and FYNNEI. The V gene lost 7 bases and the J gene lost 6 bases, with 6 bases spanning the gap. The CDR3 has 11 amino acids. The CDR3 loop is CASNLPGELFF. The CDR3 DNA is TGTGCCAGCAATCTACCCGGGGAGCTGTTTTTT.

CDR3 sequence: CASSPILAGAAGELFF. The CDR3 nucleotides are TGTGCCAGCAGCCCAATCCTAGCGGGAGCAGCCGGGGAGCTGTTTTTT. This chain joins TRBV5-6 and TRBJ2-2; TRBD2 matches 10 bases. Germline CDR1 and CDR2: SGHDT and YYEEEE. V was clipped by 4 bases and J by 6 bases; unmatched bases: 9. The CDR3 contains 16 residues.

The chain carries TRBV7-2 and TRBJ2-7, with D perhaps TRBD1 or TRBD2 (5 bases each). Germline loops: CDR1 SGHTA, CDR2 FQGNSA. V was trimmed by 6 bases and J by 2 bases, leaving 14 bases between them. The CDR3 extends over 14 amino acids. The CDR3 DNA is TGTGCCAGCAGTCAAGCAGTGGGGGCCTACGAGCAGTACTTC. Protein: CASSQAVGAYEQYF. Looking up the rest from reference TRBV7-2 and TRBJ2-7 gives the full variable domain: GAGVSQSPSNKVTEKGKDVELRCDPISGHTALYWYRQSLGQGLEFLIYFQGNSAPDKSGLPSDRFSAERTGGSVSTLTIQRTQQEDSAVYLCASSQAVGAYEQYFGPGTRLTVT.